This T cell receptor (beta chain) derives from a study of tumor-infiltrating lymphocytes in primary liver carcinoma. Study-wide findings and caveats: Tumor samples exhibited a significantly greater top-250-clone fraction than blood samples (p = 0.039).

There are 14 residues in the CDR3. Germline values: CDR1 SGHDT, CDR2 YYEEEE. A primer matching the constant region was used to make TCR beta cDNA from 450 to 550 ng of total RNA. Investigators got TCR beta libraries out of three nested multiplex PCR rounds, done with slightly modified ARM-PCR. The two initial PCR rounds, around 10 cycles each, used TRBV1-TRBV30 forward and C-beta reverse primers. MiXCR, applied by TCRdb to the multiplex PCR reads, yields one record per CDR3 protein. The repertoire holds fewer than 400,000 distinct CDR3 sequences, with about 62% as singletons. On this clonotype: Antigen: not known. A single base separates this from a much larger clone, so it may be a read error.

Extraction also yielded germline DNA, while blood RNA was obtained from unsorted whole blood. The sequenced material came from peripheral blood. The clonotype originates from a man aged 35-49 years with primary liver carcinoma and hepatitis B virus infection. V is TRBV5-6 and J is TRBJ2-1; maybe TRBD1 (6 bases). The CDR3 is CTSSPLLQGSEQFF. Here the CDR3 DNA reads TGTACCAGCAGCCCATTACTACAGGGCAGTGAGCAGTTCTTC.